This entry features one T cell receptor (beta chain) sequence. The antigen it recognizes is unknown. No quality values exist for individual bases; no much larger clone is one base distant. Genomic DNA was isolated from the sorted cells so that the TCRbeta CDR3 region could be sequenced. The immunoSEQ Assay was used to sequence the TCRbeta CDR3 regions. TCRdb holds this immuneACCESS table with in-frame rearrangements only. Some clones are missing; in checked studies, unresolved V genes explain under half, and the rest has no known cause. The sample table shows around 79,000 clones, and roughly 86% are seen once. Approximately 0.66% of the sample rests with the top ten. Deletion took 6 bases off V and 5 bases off J, with a span of 13 bases between the germline ends. According to the germline V gene, CDR1 reads MNHEY and CDR2 reads SVGAGI. From the cysteine up to the phenylalanine, the CDR3 has a length of 14 residues. Only CDR3 DNA is held: 42 bases, read in frame from base 1.

Patients with a history of autoimmune disease or receiving systemic immunosuppression were excluded from the trial. Peripheral blood for TCR sequencing was drawn from every dose cohort at baseline, at cycle 4 day 1 and at cycle 7 day 1. Samples were obtained from an open-label, multicenter, first-in-human phase I dose-escalation trial of ivuxolimab. Adults with locally advanced or metastatic melanoma, renal cell carcinoma, hepatocellular carcinoma or head and neck squamous cell carcinoma were enrolled in the trial. Before TCR sequencing, CD4+ T cells and CD8+ T cells were sorted from peripheral blood as separate populations. These data are taken from a study of OX40 agonist ivuxolimab in advanced cancers. Turning to the overall study: Ivuxolimab was a fully human IgG2 agonistic monoclonal antibody targeting the costimulatory receptor OX40 (CD134). Intravenous ivuxolimab was administered to patients every 2 weeks at six dose levels: 0.01, 0.1, 0.3, 1.5, 3 and 10 mg/kg. Of the roughly 50 dose-escalation patients, hepatocellular carcinoma was present in roughly 19, melanoma in roughly 15, renal cell carcinoma in 9 and head and neck cancer in 9. In the dose-escalation cohort, 82.7% of patients were male, and the mean age was approximately 60 years, with a range of about 23 to 85. Patients were allowed to have had prior anti-PD-1, anti-PD-L1 or anti-CTLA-4 therapy, and approximately 40% of the dose-escalation patients had been treated with checkpoint inhibitors. Three dose-escalation patients achieved partial responses, one with hepatocellular carcinoma and two with cutaneous melanoma. The purpose of peripheral TCRbeta sequencing was to test whether ivuxolimab changed TCR sequence diversity and led to clonal T-cell expansion. The paper covers the monotherapy dose-escalation part of the phase I ivuxolimab trial, which included N of about 50 patients.

General conclusions and limits of the study: Clonal expansion of both CD4+ and CD8+ blood T cells was observed from baseline to week 6 at doses 0.1 to 3.0 mg/kg. In the 0.1-3.0 mg/kg groups, partial responders were among the patients with the lowest normalized peripheral clonal expansion, particularly in CD8+ T cells. Low levels of normalized T-cell clonal expansion were also seen in some nonresponding patients. On average, CD8+ T cells showed more expanded clones than CD4+ T cells after ivuxolimab. The antigen specificity of the peripheral T cells that underwent clonal expansion was not determined.

The sequence links TRBV6-5 to TRBJ1-4; no D gene can be assigned with confidence. The TCR originated in an adult with an advanced solid tumor such as melanoma, head and neck, liver or kidney cancer. The sequenced sample was CD4+ or CD8+ T cells sorted from blood, obtained in a trial of the OX40 agonist ivuxolimab. The nucleotide sequence reads as follows: TGTGCCAGCAGGCCGACATGGCGGAATGAAAAACTGTTTTTT. This translates into CASRPTWRNEKLFF.